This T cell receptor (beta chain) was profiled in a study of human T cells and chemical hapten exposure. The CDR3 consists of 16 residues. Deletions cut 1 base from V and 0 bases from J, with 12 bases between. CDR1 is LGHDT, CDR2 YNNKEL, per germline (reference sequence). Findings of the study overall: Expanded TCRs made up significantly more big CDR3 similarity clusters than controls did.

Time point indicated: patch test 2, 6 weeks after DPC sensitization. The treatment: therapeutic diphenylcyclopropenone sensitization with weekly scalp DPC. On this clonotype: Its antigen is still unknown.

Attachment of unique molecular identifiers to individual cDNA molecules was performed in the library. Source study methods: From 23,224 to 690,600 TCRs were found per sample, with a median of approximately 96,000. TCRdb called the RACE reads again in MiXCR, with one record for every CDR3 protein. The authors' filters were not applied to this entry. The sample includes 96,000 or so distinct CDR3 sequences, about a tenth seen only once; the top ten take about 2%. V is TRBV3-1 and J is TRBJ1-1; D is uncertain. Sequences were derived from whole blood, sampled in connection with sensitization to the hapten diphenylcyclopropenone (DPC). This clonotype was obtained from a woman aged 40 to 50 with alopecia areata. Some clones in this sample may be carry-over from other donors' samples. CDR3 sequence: CASSQVSRIMNTEAFF. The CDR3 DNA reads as TGTGCCAGCAGCCAAGTCTCCAGAATCATGAACACTGAAGCTTTCTTT. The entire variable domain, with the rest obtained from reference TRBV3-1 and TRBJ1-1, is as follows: DTAVSQTPKYLVTQMGNDKSIKCEQNLGHDTMYWYKQDSKKFLKIMFSYNNKELIINETVPNRFSPKSPDKAHLNLHINSLELGDSAVYFCASSQVSRIMNTEAFFGQGTRLTVV.